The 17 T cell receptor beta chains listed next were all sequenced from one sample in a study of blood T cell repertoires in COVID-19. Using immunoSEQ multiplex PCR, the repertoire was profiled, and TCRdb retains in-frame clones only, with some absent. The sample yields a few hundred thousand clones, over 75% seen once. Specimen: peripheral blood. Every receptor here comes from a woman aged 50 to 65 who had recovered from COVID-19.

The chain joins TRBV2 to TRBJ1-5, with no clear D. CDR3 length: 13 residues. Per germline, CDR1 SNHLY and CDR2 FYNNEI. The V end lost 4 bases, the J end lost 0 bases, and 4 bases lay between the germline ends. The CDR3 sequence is CASSAGSNQPQHF. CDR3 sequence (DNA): TGTGCCAGCAGTGCGGGTAGCAATCAGCCCCAGCATTTT.

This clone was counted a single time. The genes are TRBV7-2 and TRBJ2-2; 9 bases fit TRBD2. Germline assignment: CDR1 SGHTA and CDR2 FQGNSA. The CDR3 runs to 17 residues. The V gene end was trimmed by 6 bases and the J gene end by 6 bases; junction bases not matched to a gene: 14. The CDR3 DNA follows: TGTGCCAGCAGACCAGGAGTGTTGGGGACTAGCCCCGGGGAGCTGTTTTTT. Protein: CASRPGVLGTSPGELFF.

The CDR3 spells CASSRLAGGTDTQYF. As DNA, the CDR3 is TGTGCCAGCAGCCGACTAGCGGGGGGGACAGATACGCAGTATTTT. The J gene is TRBJ2-3, the V gene TRBV6-2 or TRBV6-3; 14 bases fit TRBD2. Germline V gene lookup returns CDR1 MNHEY and CDR2 SVGEGT. The CDR3 sequence is 15 residues long. The trim removed 6 bases at V and 3 bases at J, leaving 2 bases unmatched.

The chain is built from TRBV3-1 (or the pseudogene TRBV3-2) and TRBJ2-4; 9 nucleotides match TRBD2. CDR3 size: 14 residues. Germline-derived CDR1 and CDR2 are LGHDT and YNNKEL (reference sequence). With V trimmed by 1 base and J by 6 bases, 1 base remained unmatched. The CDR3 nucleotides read TGTGCCAGCAGCCAAGGACTAGCGGTAAACATTCAGTACTTC. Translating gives CASSQGLAVNIQYF.

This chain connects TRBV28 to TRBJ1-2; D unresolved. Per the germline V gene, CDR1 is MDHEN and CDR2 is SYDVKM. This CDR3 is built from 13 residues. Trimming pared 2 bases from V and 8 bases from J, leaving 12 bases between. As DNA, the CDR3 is TGTGCCAGCAGTTTACGTCCTGACTGGGGCTACACCTTC. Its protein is CASSLRPDWGYTF.

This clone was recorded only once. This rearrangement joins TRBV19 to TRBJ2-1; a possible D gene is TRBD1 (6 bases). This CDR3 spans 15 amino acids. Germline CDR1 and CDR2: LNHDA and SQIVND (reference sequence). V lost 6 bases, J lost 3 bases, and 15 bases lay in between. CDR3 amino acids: CASRITGLFYNEQFF. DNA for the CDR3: TGTGCCAGTAGGATAACAGGGCTATTCTACAATGAGCAGTTCTTC. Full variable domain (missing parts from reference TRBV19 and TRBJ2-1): DGGITQSPKYLFRKEGQNVTLSCEQNLNHDAMYWYRQDPGQGLRLIYYSQIVNDFQKGDIAEGYSVSREKKESFPLTVTSAQKNPTAFYLCASRITGLFYNEQFFGPGTRLTVL.

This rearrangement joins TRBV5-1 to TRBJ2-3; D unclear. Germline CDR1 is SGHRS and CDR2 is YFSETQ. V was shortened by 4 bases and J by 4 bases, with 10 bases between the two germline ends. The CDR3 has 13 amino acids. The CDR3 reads CASSLDSADTQYF. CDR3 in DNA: TGCGCCAGCAGCCTCGACTCCGCAGATACGCAGTATTTT.

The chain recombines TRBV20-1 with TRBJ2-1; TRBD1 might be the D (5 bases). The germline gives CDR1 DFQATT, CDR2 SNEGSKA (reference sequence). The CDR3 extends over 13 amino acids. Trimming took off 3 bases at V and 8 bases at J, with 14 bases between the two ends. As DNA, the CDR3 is TGCAGTGCTAGTATGGGGCTTGGAGATGAGCAGTTCTTC. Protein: CSASMGLGDEQFF.

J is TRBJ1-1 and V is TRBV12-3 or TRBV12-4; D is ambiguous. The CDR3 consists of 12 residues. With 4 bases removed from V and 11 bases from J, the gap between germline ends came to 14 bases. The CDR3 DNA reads TGTGCCAGCAGTTCAGCCACGAGAGGGGCTTTCTTT. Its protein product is CASSSATRGAFF.

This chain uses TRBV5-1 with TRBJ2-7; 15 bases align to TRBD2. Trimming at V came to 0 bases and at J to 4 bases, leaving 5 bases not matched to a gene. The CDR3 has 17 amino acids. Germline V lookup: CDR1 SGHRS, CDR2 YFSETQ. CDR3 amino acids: CASSLEGLAGGKYEQYF. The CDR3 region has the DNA TGCGCCAGCAGCTTGGAGGGACTAGCGGGAGGAAAGTACGAGCAGTACTTC.

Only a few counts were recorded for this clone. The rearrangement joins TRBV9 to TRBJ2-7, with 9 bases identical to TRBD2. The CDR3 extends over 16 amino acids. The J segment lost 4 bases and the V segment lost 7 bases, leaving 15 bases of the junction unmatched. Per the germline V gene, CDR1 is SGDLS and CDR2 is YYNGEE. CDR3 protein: CASSRLADALFYEQYF. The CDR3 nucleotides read TGTGCCAGCTCCAGACTAGCGGATGCTCTATTTTACGAGCAGTACTTC.

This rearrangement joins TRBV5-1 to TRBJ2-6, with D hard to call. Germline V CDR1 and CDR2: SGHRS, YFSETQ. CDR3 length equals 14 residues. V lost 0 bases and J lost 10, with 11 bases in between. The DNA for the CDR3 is TGCGCCAGCAGCTTGGCCGTCGGCAGGAACGTCCTGACTTTC. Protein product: CASSLAVGRNVLTF. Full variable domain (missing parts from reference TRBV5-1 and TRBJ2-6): KAGVTQTPRYLIKTRGQQVTLSCSPISGHRSVSWYQQTPGQGLQFLFEYFSETQRNKGNFPGRFSGRQFSNSRSEMNVSTLELGDSALYLCASSLAVGRNVLTFGAGSRLTVL.

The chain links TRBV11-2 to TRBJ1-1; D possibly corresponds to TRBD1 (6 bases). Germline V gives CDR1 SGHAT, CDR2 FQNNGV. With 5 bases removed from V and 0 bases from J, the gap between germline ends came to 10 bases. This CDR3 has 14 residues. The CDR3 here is CASSGDIMNTEAFF. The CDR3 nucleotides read TGTGCCAGCAGCGGGGACATTATGAACACTGAAGCTTTCTTT.

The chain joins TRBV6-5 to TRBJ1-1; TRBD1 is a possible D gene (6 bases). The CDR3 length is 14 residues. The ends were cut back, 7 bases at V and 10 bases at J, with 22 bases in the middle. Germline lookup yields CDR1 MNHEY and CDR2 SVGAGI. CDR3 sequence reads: CASKNRGAQNGAFF. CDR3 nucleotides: TGTGCCAGCAAGAATCGGGGGGCCCAGAACGGAGCTTTCTTT.

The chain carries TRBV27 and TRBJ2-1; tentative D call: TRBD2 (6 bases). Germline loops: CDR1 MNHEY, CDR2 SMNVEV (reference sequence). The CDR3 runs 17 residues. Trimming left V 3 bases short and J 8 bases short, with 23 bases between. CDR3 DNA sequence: TGTGCCAGCAGTTTCCGTACTGTGGTCGGGAGAGGGTATGAGCAGTTCTTC. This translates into CASSFRTVVGRGYEQFF.

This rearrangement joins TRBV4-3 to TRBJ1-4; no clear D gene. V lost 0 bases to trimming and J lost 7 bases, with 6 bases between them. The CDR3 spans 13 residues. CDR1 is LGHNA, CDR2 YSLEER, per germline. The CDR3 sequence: CASSQDGAEKLFF. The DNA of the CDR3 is TGCGCCAGCAGCCAAGATGGAGCTGAAAAACTGTTTTTT.

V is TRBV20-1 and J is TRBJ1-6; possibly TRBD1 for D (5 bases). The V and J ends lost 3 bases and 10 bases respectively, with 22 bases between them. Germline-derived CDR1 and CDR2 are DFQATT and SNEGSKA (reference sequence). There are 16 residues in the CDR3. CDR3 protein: CSASDPRQGGRSPLHF. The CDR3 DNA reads TGCAGTGCTAGTGACCCCCGCCAGGGAGGTCGGTCACCCCTCCACTTT.